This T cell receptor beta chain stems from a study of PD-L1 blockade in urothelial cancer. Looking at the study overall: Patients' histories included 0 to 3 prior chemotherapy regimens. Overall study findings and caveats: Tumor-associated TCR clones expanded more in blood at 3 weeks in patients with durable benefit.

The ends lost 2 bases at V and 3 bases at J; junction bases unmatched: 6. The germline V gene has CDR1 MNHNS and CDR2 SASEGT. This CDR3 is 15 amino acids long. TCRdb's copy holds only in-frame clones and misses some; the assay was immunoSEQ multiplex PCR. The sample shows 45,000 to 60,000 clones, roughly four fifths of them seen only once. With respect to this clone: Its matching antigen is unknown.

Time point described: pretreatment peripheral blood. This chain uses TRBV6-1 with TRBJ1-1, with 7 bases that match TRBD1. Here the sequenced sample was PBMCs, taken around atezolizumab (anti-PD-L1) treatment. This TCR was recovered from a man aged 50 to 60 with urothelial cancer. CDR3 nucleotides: TGTGCCAGCAGTGAACTCGGGACAGCTTACACTGAAGCTTTCTTT. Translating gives CASSELGTAYTEAFF.